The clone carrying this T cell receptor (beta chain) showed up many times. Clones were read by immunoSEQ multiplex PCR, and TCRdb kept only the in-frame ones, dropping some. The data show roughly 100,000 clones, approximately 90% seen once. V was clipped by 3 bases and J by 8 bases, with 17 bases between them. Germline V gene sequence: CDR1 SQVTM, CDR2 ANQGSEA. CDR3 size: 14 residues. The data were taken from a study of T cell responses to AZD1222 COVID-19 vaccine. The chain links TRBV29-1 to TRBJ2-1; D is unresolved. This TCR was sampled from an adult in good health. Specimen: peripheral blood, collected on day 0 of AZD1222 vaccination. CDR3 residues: CSVEDYGIRDEQFF. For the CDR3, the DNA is TGCAGCGTTGAGGATTATGGGATTCGCGATGAGCAGTTCTTC.